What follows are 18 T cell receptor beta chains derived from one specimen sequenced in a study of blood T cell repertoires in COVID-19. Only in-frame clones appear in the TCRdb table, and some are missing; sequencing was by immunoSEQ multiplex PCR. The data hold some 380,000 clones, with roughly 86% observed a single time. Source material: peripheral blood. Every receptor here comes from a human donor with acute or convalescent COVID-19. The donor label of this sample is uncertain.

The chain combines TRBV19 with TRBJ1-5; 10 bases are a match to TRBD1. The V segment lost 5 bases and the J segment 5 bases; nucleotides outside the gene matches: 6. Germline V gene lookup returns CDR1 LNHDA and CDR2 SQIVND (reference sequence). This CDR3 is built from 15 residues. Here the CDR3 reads CASSPVTGGHQPQHF. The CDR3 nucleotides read TGTGCCAGTAGTCCCGTGACAGGGGGCCATCAGCCCCAGCATTTT.

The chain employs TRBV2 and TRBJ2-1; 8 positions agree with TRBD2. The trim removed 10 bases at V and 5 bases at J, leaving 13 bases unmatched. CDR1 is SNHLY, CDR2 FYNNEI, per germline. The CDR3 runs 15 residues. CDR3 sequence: CATHREAGDNNEQFF. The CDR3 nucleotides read TGTGCCACCCATCGTGAAGCGGGGGACAACAATGAGCAGTTCTTC.

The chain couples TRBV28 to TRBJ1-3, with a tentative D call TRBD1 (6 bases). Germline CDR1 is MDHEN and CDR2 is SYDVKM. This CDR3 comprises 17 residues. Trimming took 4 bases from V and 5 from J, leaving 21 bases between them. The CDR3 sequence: CASSSPRGSVYRNTIYF. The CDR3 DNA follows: TGTGCCAGCAGTTCTCCCAGGGGCTCGGTTTATAGAAACACCATATATTTT.

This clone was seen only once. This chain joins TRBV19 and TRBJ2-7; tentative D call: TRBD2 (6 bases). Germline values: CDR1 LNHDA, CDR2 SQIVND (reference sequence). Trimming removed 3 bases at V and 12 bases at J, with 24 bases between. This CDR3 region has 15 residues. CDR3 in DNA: TGTGCCAGTAGTATCGGGGGAGAGATATTTACGAAGCGGTACTTC. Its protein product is CASSIGGEIFTKRYF.

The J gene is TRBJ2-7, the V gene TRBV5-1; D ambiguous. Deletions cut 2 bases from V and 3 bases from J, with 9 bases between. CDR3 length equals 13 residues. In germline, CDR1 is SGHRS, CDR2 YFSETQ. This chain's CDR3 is CASSLRQDYEQYF. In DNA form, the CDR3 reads TGCGCCAGCAGCTTAAGGCAGGACTACGAGCAGTACTTC.

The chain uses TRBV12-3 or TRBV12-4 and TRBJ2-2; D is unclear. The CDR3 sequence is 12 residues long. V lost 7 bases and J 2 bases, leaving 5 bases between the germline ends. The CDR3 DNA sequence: TGTGCCAGCAAACTAAACACCGGGGAGCTGTTTTTT. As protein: CASKLNTGELFF.

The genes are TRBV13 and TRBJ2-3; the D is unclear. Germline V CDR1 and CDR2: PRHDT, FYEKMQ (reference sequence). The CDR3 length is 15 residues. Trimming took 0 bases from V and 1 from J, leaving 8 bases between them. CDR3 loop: CASSLGLGRTDTQYF. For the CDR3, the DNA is TGTGCCAGCAGCTTAGGCCTCGGTCGCACAGATACGCAGTATTTT.

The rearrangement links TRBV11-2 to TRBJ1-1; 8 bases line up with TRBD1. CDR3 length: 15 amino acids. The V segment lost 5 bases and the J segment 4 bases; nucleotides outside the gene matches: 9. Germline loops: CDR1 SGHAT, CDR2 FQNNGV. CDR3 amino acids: CASSVTTGVLTEAFF. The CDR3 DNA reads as TGTGCCAGCAGCGTGACGACAGGGGTGCTCACTGAAGCTTTCTTT.

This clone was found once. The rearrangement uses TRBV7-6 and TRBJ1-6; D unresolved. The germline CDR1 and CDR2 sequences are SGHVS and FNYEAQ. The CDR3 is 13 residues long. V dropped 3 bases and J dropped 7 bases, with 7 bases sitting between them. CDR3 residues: CASSFSANSPLHF. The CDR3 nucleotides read TGTGCCAGCAGCTTTAGTGCGAATTCACCCCTCCACTTT. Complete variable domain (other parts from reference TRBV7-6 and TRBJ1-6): GAGVSQSPRYKVTKRGQDVALRCDPISGHVSLYWYRQALGQGPEFLTYFNYEAQQDKSGLPNDRFSAERPEGSISTLTIQRTEQRDSAMYRCASSFSANSPLHFGNGTRLTVT.

The CDR3 loop reads CASSRQGWTDTQYF. The CDR3, as DNA: TGTGCCAGCAGCCGACAGGGTTGGACAGATACGCAGTATTTT. The chain combines TRBV11-1 with TRBJ2-3, with 7 bases that match TRBD1. V trimming: 5 bases; J trimming: 3 bases; junction bases outside the gene matches: 5. Germline V CDR1 and CDR2: SGHAT, FQDESV (reference sequence). The CDR3 runs to 14 residues. Supplemented by reference TRBV11-1 and TRBJ2-3, the full variable domain reads EAEVAQSPRYKITEKSQAVAFWCDPISGHATLYWYRQILGQGPELLVQFQDESVVDDSQLPKDRFSAERLKGVDSTLKIQPAELGDSAMYLCASSRQGWTDTQYFGPGTRLTVL.

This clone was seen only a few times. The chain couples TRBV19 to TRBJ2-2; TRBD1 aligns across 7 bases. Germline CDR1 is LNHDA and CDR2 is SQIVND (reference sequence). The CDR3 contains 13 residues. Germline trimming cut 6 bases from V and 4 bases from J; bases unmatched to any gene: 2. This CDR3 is CASSRGSTGELFF. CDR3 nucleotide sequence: TGTGCCAGTAGCAGGGGGTCCACCGGGGAGCTGTTTTTT.

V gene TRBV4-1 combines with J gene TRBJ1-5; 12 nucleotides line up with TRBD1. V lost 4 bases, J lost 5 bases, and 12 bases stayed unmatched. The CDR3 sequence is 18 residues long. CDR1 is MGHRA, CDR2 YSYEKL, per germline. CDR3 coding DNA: TGCGCCAGCAGCCCCCGGGACAGGGGGCAGGAATGGGATCAGCCCCAGCATTTT. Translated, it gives CASSPRDRGQEWDQPQHF.

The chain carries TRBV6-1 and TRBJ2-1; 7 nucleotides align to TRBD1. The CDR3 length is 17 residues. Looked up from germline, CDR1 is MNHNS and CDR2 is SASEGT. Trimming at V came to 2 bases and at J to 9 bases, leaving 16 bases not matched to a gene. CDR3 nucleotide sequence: TGTGCCAGCAGTGAATTGGTGGTAAGAGTAGGGGGCGGTGAGCAGTTCTTC. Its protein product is CASSELVVRVGGGEQFF.

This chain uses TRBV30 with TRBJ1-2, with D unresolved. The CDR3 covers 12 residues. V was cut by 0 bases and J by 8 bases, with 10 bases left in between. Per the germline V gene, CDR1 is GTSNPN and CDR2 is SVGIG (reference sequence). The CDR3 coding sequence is TGTGCCTGGAGTGTAGTTGGGCAAGGCTACACCTTC. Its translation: CAWSVVGQGYTF.

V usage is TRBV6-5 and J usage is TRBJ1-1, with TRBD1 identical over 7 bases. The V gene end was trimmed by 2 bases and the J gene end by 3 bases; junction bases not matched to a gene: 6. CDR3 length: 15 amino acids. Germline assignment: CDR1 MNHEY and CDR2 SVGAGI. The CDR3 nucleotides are TGTGCCAGCAGTTACCGACAGGGAGGATACACTGAAGCTTTCTTT. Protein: CASSYRQGGYTEAFF.

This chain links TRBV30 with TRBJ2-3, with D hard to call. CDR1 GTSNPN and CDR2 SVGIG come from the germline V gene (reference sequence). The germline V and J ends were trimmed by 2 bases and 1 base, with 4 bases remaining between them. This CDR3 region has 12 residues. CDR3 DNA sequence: TGTGCCTGGAGTCGCGGCACAGATACGCAGTATTTT. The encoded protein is CAWSRGTDTQYF.

CDR3 nucleotide sequence: TGTGCCAGCAGGCTCAGGGGCACTAATGAAAAACTGTTTTTT. It encodes CASRLRGTNEKLFF. The genes are TRBV2 and TRBJ1-4, with D maybe TRBD1 (6 bases). The germline gives CDR1 SNHLY, CDR2 FYNNEI. The V and J ends lost 6 bases and 2 bases respectively, with 10 bases between them. CDR3 size: 14 residues.

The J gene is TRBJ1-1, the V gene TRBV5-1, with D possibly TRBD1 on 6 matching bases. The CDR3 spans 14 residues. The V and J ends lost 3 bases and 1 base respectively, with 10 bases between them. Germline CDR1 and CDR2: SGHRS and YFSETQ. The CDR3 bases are TGCGCCAGCAGCTCGGGACACTCGAACACTGAAGCTTTCTTT. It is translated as CASSSGHSNTEAFF.